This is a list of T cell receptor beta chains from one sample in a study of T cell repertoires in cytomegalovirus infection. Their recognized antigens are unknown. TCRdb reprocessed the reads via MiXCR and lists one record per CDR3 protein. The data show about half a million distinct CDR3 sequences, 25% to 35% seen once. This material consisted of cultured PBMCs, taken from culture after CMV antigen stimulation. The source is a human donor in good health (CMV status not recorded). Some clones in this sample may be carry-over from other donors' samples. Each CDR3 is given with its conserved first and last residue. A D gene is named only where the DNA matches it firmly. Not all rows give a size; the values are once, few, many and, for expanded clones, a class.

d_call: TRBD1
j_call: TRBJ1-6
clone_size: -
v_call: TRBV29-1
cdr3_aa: CSVAQGANSPLHF
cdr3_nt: TGCAGCGTTGCGCAGGGGGCGAATTCACCCCTCCACTTT

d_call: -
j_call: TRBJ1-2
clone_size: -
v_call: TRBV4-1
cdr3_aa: CASSPTRGPPRGYTF
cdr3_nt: TGCGCCAGCAGCCCCACCCGGGGGCCACCTCGAGGCTACACCTTC

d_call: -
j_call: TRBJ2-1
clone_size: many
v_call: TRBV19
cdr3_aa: CASSIDTYNEQFF
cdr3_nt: TGTGCCAGTAGTATAGACACCTACAATGAGCAGTTCTTC

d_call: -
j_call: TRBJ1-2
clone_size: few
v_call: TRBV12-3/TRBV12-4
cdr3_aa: CASSDSRGLGYTF
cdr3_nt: TGTGCCAGCAGTGATTCCCGGGGCCTAGGCTACACCTTC

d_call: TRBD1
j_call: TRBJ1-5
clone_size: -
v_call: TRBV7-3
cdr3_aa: CASSVGTDDQPQHF
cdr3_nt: TGTGCCAGCAGCGTCGGGACAGACGATCAGCCCCAGCATTTT

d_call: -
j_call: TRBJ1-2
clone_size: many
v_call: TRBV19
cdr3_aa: CASSTGHNSNYGYTF
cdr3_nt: TGTGCCAGTAGTACCGGGCACAATTCCAACTATGGCTACACCTTC

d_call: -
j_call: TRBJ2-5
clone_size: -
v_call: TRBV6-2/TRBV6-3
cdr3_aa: CASRSARTRVEGTQYF
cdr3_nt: TGTGCCAGCAGGTCAGCCAGGACGAGGGTAGAAGGGACCCAGTACTTC

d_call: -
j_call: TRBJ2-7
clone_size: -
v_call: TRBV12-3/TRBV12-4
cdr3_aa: CASSFRQAYEQYF
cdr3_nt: TGTGCCAGCAGTTTCCGACAGGCCTACGAGCAGTACTTC

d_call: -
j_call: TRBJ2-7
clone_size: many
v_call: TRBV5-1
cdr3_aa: CASSELGHSYEQYF
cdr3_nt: TGCGCCAGCAGCGAGCTGGGACACTCCTACGAGCAGTACTTC

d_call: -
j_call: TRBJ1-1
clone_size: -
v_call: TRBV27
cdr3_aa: CASSFAGTNTEAFF
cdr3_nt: TGTGCCAGCAGTTTCGCAGGAACTAACACTGAAGCTTTCTTT